This TCR beta chain was identified in a study of blood T cell repertoires in COVID-19. Study context: The study drew acute and convalescent COVID-19 samples from the United States, Italy and Spain. T cells, B-cell-depleted T cells, or PBMCs provided the cDNA or gDNA that served as material.

The V end lost 4 bases, the J end lost 3 bases, and 10 bases lay between the germline ends. The CDR3 is 13 residues long. Germline V gene data show CDR1 as SQVTM and CDR2 as ANQGSEA. TCRdb's table, derived via immunoSEQ multiplex PCR, lists solely in-frame clones and lacks some. The sample consists of about 130,000 clones, under 85% of them appearing once. Participant ages covered roughly 18 to 89 years across some 25 US areas. Participant-given clinical history determined each cohort assignment. Source material: PBMCs or T cells enriched from blood (not recorded which). This rearrangement joins TRBV29-1 to TRBJ1-5, with a weak D call TRBD1 (6 bases). The TCR was taken from a young man who had recovered from COVID-19. The CDR3 DNA reads as TGCAGCGTTGGGGACACCATCAATCAGCCCCAGCATTTT. Protein product: CSVGDTINQPQHF.